This T cell receptor (beta chain) was profiled in a study of response to subunit inactivated influenza vaccine. A single record per CDR3 protein comes from TCRdb applying MiXCR to the RT-PCR reads. In the table there are about 580,000 distinct CDR3 sequences, 14% of which are singletons. For this clonotype: What it recognizes is unknown.

Notes on the study in general: That few new T cells are recruited by each seasonal influenza vaccination was the authors' suggestion.

J gave up 4 bases and V 6 bases, and 5 bases lay outside the gene matches. The CDR3 loop spans 14 amino acids. Germline CDR1 is SNHLY and CDR2 is FYNNEI. This rearrangement joins TRBV2 to TRBJ2-2, with 7 positions matching TRBD1. This specimen consisted of PBMCs from blood, obtained about 13 days after vaccination. The sequence derives from a man in his forties or fifties who received an inactivated influenza vaccine. CDR3 amino acids: CASRPTGPTGELFF. As DNA, the CDR3 is TGTGCCAGCAGACCGACAGGGCCCACCGGGGAGCTGTTTTTT.